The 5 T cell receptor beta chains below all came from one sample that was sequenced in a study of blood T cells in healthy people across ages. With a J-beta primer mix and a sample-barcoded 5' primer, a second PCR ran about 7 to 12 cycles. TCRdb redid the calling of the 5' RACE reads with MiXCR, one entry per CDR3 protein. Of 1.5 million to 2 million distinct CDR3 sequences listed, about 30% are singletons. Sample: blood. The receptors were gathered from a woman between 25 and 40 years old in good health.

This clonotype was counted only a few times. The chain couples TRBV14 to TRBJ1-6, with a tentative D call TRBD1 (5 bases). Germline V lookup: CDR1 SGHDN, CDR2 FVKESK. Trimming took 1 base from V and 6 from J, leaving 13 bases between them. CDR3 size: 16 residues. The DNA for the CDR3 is TGTGCCAGCAGCCAAGGTCAGGGCTTCGGTAATTCACCCCTCCACTTT. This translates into CASSQGQGFGNSPLHF.

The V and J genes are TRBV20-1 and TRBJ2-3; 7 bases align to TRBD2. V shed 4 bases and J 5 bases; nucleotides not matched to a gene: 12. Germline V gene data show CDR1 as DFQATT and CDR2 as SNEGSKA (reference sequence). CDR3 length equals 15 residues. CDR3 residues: CSATRSGGSKDTQYF. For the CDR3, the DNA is TGCAGTGCTACTAGATCGGGCGGGAGTAAAGATACGCAGTATTTT.

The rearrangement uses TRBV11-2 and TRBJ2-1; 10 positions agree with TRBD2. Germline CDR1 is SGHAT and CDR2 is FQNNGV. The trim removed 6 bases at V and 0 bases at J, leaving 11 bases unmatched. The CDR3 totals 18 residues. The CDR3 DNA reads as TGTGCCAGCAGTTTGACTAGCGGGTCCTTATACTCCTACAATGAGCAGTTCTTC. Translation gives CASSLTSGSLYSYNEQFF.

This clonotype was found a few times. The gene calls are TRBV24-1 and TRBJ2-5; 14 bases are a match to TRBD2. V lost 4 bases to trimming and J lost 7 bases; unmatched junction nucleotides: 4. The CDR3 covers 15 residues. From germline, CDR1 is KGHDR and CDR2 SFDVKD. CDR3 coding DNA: TGTGCCACCAGTGACACGGGACTAGCGGGAGTGACCCAGTACTTC. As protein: CATSDTGLAGVTQYF.

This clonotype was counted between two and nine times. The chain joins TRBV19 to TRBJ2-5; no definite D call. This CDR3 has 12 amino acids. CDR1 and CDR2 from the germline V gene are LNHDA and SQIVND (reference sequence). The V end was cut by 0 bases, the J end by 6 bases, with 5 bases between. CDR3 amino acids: CASSIESKTQYF. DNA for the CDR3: TGTGCCAGTAGTATAGAGTCGAAGACCCAGTACTTC.